The 5 T cell receptor beta chains listed next were all sequenced from one sample in a study of CD4+ T cells in melanoma. Assay: immunoSEQ multiplex PCR; the TCRdb copy retains only in-frame clones and omits some. The data hold over 9,000 clones, with about 70% observed a single time. Material: cells from a culture (not recorded whether cultured in vitro). The receptors come from a human donor with melanoma.

In this sample, this clone turned up a few times. CDR3: CASSIGGGQGQPQHF. The CDR3 nucleotides read TGTGCCAGTAGTATAGGTGGGGGCCAGGGTCAGCCCCAGCATTTT. J is TRBJ1-5 and V is TRBV19, with D possibly matching TRBD1 (6 bases). Germline V gene lookup returns CDR1 LNHDA and CDR2 SQIVND (reference sequence). The V end was cut by 1 base, the J end by 6 bases, with 13 bases between. The length of the CDR3 is 15 residues.

The chain links TRBV30 to TRBJ2-3, with 8 bases lining up with TRBD1. Germline-derived CDR1 and CDR2 are GTSNPN and SVGIG (reference sequence). V trimming: 3 bases; J trimming: 0 bases; junction bases outside the gene matches: 5. This CDR3 has 15 residues. The CDR3 here is CAWSQTGASTDTQYF. The CDR3 DNA reads TGTGCCTGGAGCCAGACAGGGGCTAGCACAGATACGCAGTATTTT. The entire variable domain, with the rest obtained from reference TRBV30 and TRBJ2-3, is as follows: SQTIHQWPATLVQPVGSPLSLECTVEGTSNPNLYWYRQAAGRGLQLLFYSVGIGQISSEVPQNLSASRPQDRQFILSSKKLLLSDSGFYLCAWSQTGASTDTQYFGPGTRLTVL.

V and J are TRBV6-5 and TRBJ1-2; TRBD1 agrees at 7 bases. The CDR3 extends over 12 amino acids. V was clipped by 7 bases and J by 11 bases; unmatched bases: 10. Germline V gene data show CDR1 as MNHEY and CDR2 as SVGAGI. CDR3 loop: CASNGGTGAYTF. The CDR3 DNA follows: TGTGCCAGCAATGGGGGAACAGGGGCATACACCTTC.

This sequence joins TRBV7-3 and TRBJ2-1; 8 nucleotides line up with TRBD2. The germline gives CDR1 SGHTA, CDR2 FQGTGA. This CDR3 has 16 amino acids. V lost 3 bases and J lost 4; bases outside the gene matches: 8. The CDR3 nucleotides are TGTGCCAGCAGCTTTCAAGCGGGGGTCAAATACAATGAGCAGTTCTTC. Translated: CASSFQAGVKYNEQFF.

This chain joins TRBV18 and TRBJ1-2; 12 nucleotides line up with TRBD1. The CDR3 sequence is 15 residues long. The ends lost 5 bases at V and 3 bases at J; junction bases unmatched: 4. Germline V gene data show CDR1 as KGHSH and CDR2 as LQKENI. The CDR3 protein is CASSTGQGAYYGYTF. The CDR3 DNA follows: TGTGCCAGCTCAACGGGACAGGGGGCGTACTATGGCTACACCTTC. The full variable domain, in which reference TRBV18 and TRBJ1-2 provide the parts outside the CDR3, is NAGVMQNPRHLVRRRGQEARLRCSPMKGHSHVYWYRQLPEEGLKFMVYLQKENIIDESGMPKERFSAEFPKEGPSILRIQQVVRGDSAAYFCASSTGQGAYYGYTFGSGTRLTVV.